This TCR beta chain stems from a study of blood T cell repertoires in COVID-19. At the level of the study: The United States, Italy and Spain were the sources of the acute and convalescent COVID-19 samples.

The CDR3 extends over 15 amino acids. Germline-derived CDR1 and CDR2 are SGDLS and YYNGEE. J gave up 5 bases and V 0 bases, and 2 bases lay outside the gene matches. Clones were read by immunoSEQ multiplex PCR, and TCRdb kept only the in-frame ones, dropping some. This table holds hundreds of thousands of clones, about 86% found once. The TCR was taken from a woman in her 30s who had recovered from COVID-19. The chain couples TRBV9 to TRBJ2-5; TRBD2 agrees at 12 bases. The material sequenced was peripheral blood. CDR3 DNA: TGTGCCAGCAGCGTAGGGACTAGCGGGATTGAGACCCAGTACTTC. This translates into CASSVGTSGIETQYF.